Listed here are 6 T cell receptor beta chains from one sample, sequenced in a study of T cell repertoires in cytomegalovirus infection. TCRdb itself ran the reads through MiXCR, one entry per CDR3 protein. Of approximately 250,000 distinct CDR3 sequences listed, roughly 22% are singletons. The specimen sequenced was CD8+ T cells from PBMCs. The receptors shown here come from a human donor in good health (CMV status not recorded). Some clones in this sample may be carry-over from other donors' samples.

The CDR3 DNA reads TGTGCCAGCAGTGAATTTCAGGGCTTGAACACTGAAGCTTTCTTT. This sequence encodes CASSEFQGLNTEAFF. This chain joins TRBV2 and TRBJ1-1; D possibly corresponds to TRBD1 (5 bases). There are 15 residues in the CDR3. V lost 2 bases and J 0 bases, leaving 10 bases between the germline ends. Germline V gene data show CDR1 as SNHLY and CDR2 as FYNNEI. Looking up the rest from reference TRBV2 and TRBJ1-1 gives the full variable domain: EPEVTQTPSHQVTQMGQEVILRCVPISNHLYFYWYRQILGQKVEFLVSFYNNEISEKSEIFDDQFSVERPDGSNFTLKIRSTKLEDSAMYFCASSEFQGLNTEAFFGQGTRLTVV.

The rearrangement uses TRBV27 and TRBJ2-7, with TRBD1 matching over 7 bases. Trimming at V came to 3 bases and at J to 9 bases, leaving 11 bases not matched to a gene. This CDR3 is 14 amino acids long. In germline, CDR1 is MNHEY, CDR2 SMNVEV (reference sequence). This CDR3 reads CASSLTGKAAGQYF. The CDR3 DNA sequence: TGTGCCAGCAGTTTGACAGGGAAGGCGGCCGGGCAGTACTTC.

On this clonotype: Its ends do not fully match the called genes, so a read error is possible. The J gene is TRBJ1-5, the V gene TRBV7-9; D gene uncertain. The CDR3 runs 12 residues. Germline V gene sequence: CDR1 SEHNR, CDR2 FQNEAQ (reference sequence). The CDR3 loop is CASTLGGQPQHF. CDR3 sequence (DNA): TGTGCCAGCACCTTAGGAGGGCAGCCCCAGCATTTT.

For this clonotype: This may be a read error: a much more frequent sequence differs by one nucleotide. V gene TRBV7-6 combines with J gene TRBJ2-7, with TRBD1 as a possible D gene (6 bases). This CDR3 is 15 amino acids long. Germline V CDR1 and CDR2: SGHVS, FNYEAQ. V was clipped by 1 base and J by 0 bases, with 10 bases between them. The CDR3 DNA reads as TGTGCCAGCAGCTTAGAAACAGGGACCTCCTACGAGCAGTACTTC. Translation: CASSLETGTSYEQYF.

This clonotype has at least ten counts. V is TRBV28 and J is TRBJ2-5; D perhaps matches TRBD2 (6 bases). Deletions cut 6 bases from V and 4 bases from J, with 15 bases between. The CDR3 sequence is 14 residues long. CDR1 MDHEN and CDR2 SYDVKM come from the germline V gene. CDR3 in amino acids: CASSTVGGVETQYF. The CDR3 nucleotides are TGTGCCAGCAGCACGGTTGGCGGGGTAGAGACCCAGTACTTC.

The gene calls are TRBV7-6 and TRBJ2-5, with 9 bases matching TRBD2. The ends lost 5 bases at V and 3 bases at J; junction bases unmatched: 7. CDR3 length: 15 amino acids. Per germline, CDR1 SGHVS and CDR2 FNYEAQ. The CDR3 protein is CASSQSGGSEETQYF. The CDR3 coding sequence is TGTGCCAGCAGCCAGAGCGGGGGGTCCGAAGAGACCCAGTACTTC.